This TCR beta chain came from a study of blood T cell repertoires in COVID-19. Here immunoSEQ multiplex PCR was the method, and the copy in TCRdb shows in-frame clones only, minus some. The data hold roughly 160,000 clones, with over 75% observed a single time. CDR1 is SGHDT and CDR2 is YYEEEE in the germline V gene. The length of the CDR3 is 11 residues. The V and J ends lost 1 base and 10 bases respectively, with 8 bases between them. The sequenced sample consisted of PBMCs or T cells enriched from blood (not recorded which). This chain connects TRBV5-6 to TRBJ1-2, with D perhaps matching TRBD1 (5 bases). This TCR was sampled from a woman aged 40 to 50 with acute COVID-19. The CDR3 protein is CASSLMTAYTF. Written as DNA, the CDR3 is TGTGCCAGCAGCTTGATGACAGCCTACACCTTC.